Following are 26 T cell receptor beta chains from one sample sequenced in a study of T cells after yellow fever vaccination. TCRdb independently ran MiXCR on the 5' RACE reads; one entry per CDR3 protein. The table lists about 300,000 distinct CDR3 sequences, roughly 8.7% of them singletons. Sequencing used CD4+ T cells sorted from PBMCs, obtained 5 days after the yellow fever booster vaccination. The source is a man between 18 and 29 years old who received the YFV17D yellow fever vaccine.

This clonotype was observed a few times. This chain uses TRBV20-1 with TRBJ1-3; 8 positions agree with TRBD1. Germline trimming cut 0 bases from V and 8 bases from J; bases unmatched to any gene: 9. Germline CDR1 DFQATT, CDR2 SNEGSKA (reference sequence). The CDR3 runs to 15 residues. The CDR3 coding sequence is TGCAGTGCTAGAGATACAGGGGGAGAGGAAGACACCATATATTTT. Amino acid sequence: CSARDTGGEEDTIYF.

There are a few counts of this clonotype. This CDR3 is CAWSPLTPNTEAFF. The DNA for the CDR3 is TGTGCCTGGAGCCCCCTTACACCGAACACTGAAGCTTTCTTT. The chain joins TRBV30 to TRBJ1-1, with D unresolved. The CDR3 extends over 14 amino acids. Germline values: CDR1 GTSNPN, CDR2 SVGIG (reference sequence). Trimming stripped 3 bases from V and 1 base from J, with 12 bases between.

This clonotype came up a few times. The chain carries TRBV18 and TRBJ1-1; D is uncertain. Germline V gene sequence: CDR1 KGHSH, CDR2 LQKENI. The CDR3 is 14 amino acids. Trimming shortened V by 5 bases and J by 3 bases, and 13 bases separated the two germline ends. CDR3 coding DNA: TGTGCCAGCTCAGTGAGCTTTACGGACACTGAAGCTTTCTTT. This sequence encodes CASSVSFTDTEAFF. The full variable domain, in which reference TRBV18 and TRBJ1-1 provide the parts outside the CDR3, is NAGVMQNPRHLVRRRGQEARLRCSPMKGHSHVYWYRQLPEEGLKFMVYLQKENIIDESGMPKERFSAEFPKEGPSILRIQQVVRGDSAAYFCASSVSFTDTEAFFGQGTRLTVV.

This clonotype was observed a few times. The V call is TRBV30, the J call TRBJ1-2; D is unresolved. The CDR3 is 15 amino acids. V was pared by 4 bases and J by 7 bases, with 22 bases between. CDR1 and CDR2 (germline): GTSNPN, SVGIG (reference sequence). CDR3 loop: CAWISTRLAPGGYTF. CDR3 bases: TGTGCCTGGATCTCAACGCGCCTAGCGCCTGGTGGCTACACCTTC. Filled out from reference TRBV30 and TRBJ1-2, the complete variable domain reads SQTIHQWPATLVQPVGSPLSLECTVEGTSNPNLYWYRQAAGRGLQLLFYSVGIGQISSEVPQNLSASRPQDRQFILSSKKLLLSDSGFYLCAWISTRLAPGGYTFGSGTRLTVV.

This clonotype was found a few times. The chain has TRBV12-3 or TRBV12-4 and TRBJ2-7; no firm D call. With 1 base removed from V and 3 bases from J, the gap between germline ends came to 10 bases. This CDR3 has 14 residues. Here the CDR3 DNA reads TGTGCCAGCAGTTTAGGGGGTACGGGCTACGAGCAGTACTTC. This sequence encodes CASSLGGTGYEQYF.

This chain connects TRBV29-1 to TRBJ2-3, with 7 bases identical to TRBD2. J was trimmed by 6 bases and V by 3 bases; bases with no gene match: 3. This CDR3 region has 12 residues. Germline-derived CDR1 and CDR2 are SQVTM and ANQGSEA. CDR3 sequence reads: CSVDYGGDTQYF. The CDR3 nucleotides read TGCAGCGTTGATTACGGGGGGGATACGCAGTATTTT.

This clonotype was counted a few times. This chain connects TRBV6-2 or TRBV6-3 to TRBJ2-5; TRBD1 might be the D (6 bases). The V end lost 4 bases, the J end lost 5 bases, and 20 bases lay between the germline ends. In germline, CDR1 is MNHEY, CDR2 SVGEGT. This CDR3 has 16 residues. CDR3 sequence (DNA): TGTGCCAGCAGTTTATTCTCCCCAGGGGTGGTCGAGACCCAGTACTTC. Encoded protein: CASSLFSPGVVETQYF.

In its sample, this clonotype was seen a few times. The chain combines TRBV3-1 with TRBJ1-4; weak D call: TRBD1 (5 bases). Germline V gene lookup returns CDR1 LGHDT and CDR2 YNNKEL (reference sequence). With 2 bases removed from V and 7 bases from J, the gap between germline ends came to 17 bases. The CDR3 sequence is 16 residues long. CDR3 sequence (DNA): TGTGCCAGCAGCCAACCTGGGGCCGGGCCGGGTGAAAAACTGTTTTTT. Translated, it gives CASSQPGAGPGEKLFF.

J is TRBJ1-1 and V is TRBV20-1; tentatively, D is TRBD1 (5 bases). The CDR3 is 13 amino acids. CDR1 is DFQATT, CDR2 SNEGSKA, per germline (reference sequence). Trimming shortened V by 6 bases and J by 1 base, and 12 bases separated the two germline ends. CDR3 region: CSALPGTNTEAFF. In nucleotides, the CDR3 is TGCAGTGCCCTACCCGGGACGAACACTGAAGCTTTCTTT.

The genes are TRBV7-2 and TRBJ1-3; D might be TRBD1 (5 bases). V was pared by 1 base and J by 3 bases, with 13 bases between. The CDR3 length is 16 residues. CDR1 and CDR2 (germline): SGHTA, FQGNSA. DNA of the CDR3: TGTGCCAGCAGCTTAGAGGCTCCAGGGTTTGGAAACACCATATATTTT. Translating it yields CASSLEAPGFGNTIYF.

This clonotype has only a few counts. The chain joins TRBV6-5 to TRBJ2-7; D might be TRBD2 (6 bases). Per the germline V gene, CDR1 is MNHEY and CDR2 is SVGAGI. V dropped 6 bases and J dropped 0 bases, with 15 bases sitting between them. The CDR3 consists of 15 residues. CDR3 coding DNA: TGTGCCAGCAGCCAAAAGGACGGGAGCTCCTACGAGCAGTACGTC. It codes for CASSQKDGSSYEQYV.

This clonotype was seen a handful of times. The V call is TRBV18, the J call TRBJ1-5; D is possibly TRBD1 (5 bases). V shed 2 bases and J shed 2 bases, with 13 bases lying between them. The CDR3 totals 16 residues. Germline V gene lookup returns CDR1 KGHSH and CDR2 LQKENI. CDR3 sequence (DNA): TGTGCCAGCTCACCATTTGATAGGGACGGCAATCAGCCCCAGCATTTT. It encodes CASSPFDRDGNQPQHF. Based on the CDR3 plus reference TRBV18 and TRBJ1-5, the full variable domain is NAGVMQNPRHLVRRRGQEARLRCSPMKGHSHVYWYRQLPEEGLKFMVYLQKENIIDESGMPKERFSAEFPKEGPSILRIQQVVRGDSAAYFCASSPFDRDGNQPQHFGDGTRLSIL.

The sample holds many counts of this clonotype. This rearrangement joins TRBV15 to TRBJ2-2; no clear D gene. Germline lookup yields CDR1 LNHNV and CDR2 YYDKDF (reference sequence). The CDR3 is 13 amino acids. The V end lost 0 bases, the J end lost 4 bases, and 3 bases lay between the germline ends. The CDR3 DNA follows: TGTGCCACCAGCAGAGATCCCACCGGGGAGCTGTTTTTT. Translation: CATSRDPTGELFF. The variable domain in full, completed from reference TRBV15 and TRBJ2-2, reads DAMVIQNPRYQVTQFGKPVTLSCSQTLNHNVMYWYQQKSSQAPKLLFHYYDKDFNNEADTPDNFQSRRPNTSFCFLDIRSPGLGDTAMYLCATSRDPTGELFFGEGSRLTVL.

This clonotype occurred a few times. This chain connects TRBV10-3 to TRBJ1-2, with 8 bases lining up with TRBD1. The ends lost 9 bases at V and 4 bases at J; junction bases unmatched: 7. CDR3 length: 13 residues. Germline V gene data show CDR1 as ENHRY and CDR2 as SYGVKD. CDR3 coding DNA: TGTGCCATAGGATCCACAGGGGGCTATGGCTACACCTTC. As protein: CAIGSTGGYGYTF.

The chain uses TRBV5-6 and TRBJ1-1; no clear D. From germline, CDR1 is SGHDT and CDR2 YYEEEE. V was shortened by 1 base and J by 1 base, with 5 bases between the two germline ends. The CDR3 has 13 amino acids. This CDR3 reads CASSLFTNTEAFF. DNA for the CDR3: TGTGCCAGCAGCTTGTTCACGAACACTGAAGCTTTCTTT.

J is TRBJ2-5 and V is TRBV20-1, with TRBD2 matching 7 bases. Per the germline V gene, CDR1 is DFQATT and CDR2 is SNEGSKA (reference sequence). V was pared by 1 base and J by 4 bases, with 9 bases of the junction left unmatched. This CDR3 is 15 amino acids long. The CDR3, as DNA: TGCAGTGCTAGAGTACGGGAGACTAGCCGAGAGACCCAGTACTTC. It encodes CSARVRETSRETQYF.

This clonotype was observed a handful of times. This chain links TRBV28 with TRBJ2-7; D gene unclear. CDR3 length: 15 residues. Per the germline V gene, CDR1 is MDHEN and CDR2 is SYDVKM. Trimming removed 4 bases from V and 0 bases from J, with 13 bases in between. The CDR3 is CASSSHGRSSYEQYF. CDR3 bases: TGTGCCAGCAGTTCCCACGGCCGAAGCTCCTACGAGCAGTACTTC.

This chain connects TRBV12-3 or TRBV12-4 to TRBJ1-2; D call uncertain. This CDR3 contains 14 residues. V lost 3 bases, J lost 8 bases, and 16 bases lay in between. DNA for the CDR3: TGTGCCAGCAGTTTTTTCGGGGATGAGGGAGGCTACACCTTC. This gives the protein CASSFFGDEGGYTF.

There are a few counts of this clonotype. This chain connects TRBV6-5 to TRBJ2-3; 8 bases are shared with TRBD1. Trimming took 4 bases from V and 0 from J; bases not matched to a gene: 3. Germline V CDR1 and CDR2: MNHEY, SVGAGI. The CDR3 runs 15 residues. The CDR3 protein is CASSFTGGSTDTQYF. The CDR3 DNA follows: TGTGCCAGCAGTTTTACAGGGGGTAGCACAGATACGCAGTATTTT.

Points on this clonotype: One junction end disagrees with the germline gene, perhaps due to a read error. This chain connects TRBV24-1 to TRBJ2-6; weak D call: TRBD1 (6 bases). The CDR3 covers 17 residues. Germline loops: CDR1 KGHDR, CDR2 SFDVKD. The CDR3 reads CATSQGKGSSGANVPTF. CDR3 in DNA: TGTGCCACCAGTCAGGGGAAGGGTAGCTCTGGGGCCAACGTCCCGACTTTC.

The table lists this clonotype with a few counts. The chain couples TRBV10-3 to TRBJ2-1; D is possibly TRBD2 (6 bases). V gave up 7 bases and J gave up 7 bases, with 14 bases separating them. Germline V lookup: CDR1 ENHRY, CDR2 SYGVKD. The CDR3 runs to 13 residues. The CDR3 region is CAIMERAGNEQFF. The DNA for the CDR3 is TGTGCCATCATGGAGAGGGCGGGGAATGAGCAGTTCTTC.

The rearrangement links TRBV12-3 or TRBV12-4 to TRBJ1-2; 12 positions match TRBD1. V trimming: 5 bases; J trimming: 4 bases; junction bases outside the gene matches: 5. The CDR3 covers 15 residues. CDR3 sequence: CASSGTGGFGYGYTF. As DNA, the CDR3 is TGTGCCAGCAGTGGGACAGGGGGCTTTGGCTATGGCTACACCTTC.

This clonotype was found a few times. CDR3 bases: TGTGCCAGCAGCCTCGGACAGGGGGCAAGGGATGGCTACACCTTC. The encoded protein is CASSLGQGARDGYTF. The chain has TRBV6-6 and TRBJ1-2; TRBD1 matches 11 bases. The CDR3 is 15 residues long. The trim removed 6 bases at V and 6 bases at J, leaving 9 bases unmatched. Looked up from germline, CDR1 is MNHNY and CDR2 is SVGAGI (reference sequence).

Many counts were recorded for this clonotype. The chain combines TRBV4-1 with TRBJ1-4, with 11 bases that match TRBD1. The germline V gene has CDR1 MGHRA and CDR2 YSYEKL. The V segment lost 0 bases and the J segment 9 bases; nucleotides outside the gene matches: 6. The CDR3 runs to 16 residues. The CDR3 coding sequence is TGCGCCAGCAGCCAAGATCCCGGACAGGGGGCTCAAAAACTGTTTTTT. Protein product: CASSQDPGQGAQKLFF.

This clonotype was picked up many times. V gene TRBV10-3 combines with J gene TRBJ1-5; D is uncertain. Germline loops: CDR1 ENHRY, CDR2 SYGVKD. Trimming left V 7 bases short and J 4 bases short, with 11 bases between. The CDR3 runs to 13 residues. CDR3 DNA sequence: TGTGCCATCAACACCGGAATTAATCAGCCCCAGCATTTT. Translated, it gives CAINTGINQPQHF.

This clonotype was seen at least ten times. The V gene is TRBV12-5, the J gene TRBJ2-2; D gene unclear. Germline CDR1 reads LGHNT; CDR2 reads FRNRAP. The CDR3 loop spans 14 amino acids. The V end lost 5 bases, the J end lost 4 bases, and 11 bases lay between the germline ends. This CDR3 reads CASGRSPSTGELFF. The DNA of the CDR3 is TGTGCTAGTGGTCGCAGTCCGAGCACCGGGGAGCTGTTTTTT.